A single sample gave rise to the 30 T cell receptor beta chains below, sequenced in a study of cytomegalovirus exposure and HLA in healthy donors. This PCR relied on a set of 60 Vbeta primers and 13 Jbeta primers. Sequenced by immunoSEQ multiplex PCR; TCRdb stores in-frame clones only, minus some. Among some 170,000 clones listed, approximately 82% were seen once. Sequenced input: PBMCs. The receptors shown here come from a woman aged 25 to 39 in good health and CMV-seronegative.

The CDR3 region is CASITVPNSPLHF. The CDR3 coding sequence is TGTGCCAGCATTACAGTACCGAATTCACCCCTCCACTTT. V gene TRBV2 combines with J gene TRBJ1-6; D ambiguous. Trimming took 7 bases from V and 7 from J, leaving 11 bases between them. In germline, CDR1 is SNHLY, CDR2 FYNNEI. This CDR3 region has 13 residues.

The chain recombines TRBV5-8 with TRBJ1-1, with D unresolved. V was cut by 1 base and J by 0 bases, with 10 bases left in between. The germline V gene has CDR1 SGHTS and CDR2 YDEGEE. This CDR3 is 15 amino acids long. CDR3 in DNA: TGTGCCAGCAGCTTGATGGTGGCACTGAACACTGAAGCTTTCTTT. Translated: CASSLMVALNTEAFF. The variable domain in full, with the rest retrieved from reference TRBV5-8 and TRBJ1-1, is EAGVTQSPTHLIKTRGQQATLRCSPISGHTSVYWYQQALGLGLQFLLWYDEGEERNRGNFPPRFSGRQFPNYSSELNVNALELEDSALYLCASSLMVALNTEAFFGQGTRLTVV.

This chain uses TRBV7-2 with TRBJ2-5; weak D call: TRBD1 (5 bases). The CDR3 runs 16 residues. The germline V and J ends were trimmed by 5 bases and 5 bases, with 21 bases remaining between them. Germline V gene lookup returns CDR1 SGHTA and CDR2 FQGNSA. Here the CDR3 reads CASSASMGRVGETQYF. The CDR3 coding sequence is TGTGCCAGCAGCGCAAGTATGGGCAGGGTGGGGGAGACCCAGTACTTC.

The V gene is TRBV27, the J gene TRBJ2-1; 7 nucleotides match TRBD2. Trimming removed 2 bases from V and 9 bases from J; junction bases left unmatched: 4. Per the germline V gene, CDR1 is MNHEY and CDR2 is SMNVEV (reference sequence). This CDR3 is 13 amino acids long. The CDR3 DNA sequence: TGTGCCAGCAGTTTAGGGCGGGGGATTGAGCAGTTCTTC. Its protein is CASSLGRGIEQFF.

This chain uses TRBV5-4 with TRBJ1-6; no firm D call. Germline loops: CDR1 SGHNT, CDR2 YYREEE (reference sequence). The CDR3 covers 12 residues. The ends were cut back, 2 bases at V and 11 bases at J, with 8 bases in the middle. CDR3 sequence (DNA): TGTGCCAGCAGCTTCGAGGGCGCACCCCTCCACTTT. Encoded protein: CASSFEGAPLHF.

The gene calls are TRBV7-9 and TRBJ2-3; D is possibly TRBD1 (5 bases). The CDR3 length is 16 residues. Germline values: CDR1 SEHNR, CDR2 FQNEAQ (reference sequence). Trimming stripped 1 base from V and 4 bases from J, with 15 bases between. CDR3 region: CASSLVSGIGADTQYF. The CDR3 DNA reads TGTGCCAGCAGCTTAGTATCAGGGATTGGGGCAGATACGCAGTATTTT.

This sequence joins TRBV15 and TRBJ1-1, with D perhaps matching TRBD1 (5 bases). This CDR3 contains 17 residues. V lost 5 bases, J lost 1 base, and 20 bases lay in between. The germline gives CDR1 LNHNV, CDR2 YYDKDF (reference sequence). The CDR3 DNA reads as TGTGCCACCAGCGAACCGGCTCGGGGGTTTGGGAACACTGAAGCTTTCTTT. Translating gives CATSEPARGFGNTEAFF.

The J gene is TRBJ2-5, the V gene TRBV6-6; 7 positions agree with TRBD1. V lost 5 bases and J lost 5; bases outside the gene matches: 11. The CDR3 runs 15 residues. The V gene's germline CDR1 is MNHNY and CDR2 SVGAGI (reference sequence). For the CDR3, the DNA is TGTGCCAGCAGTCTCCGACAGGGCGGGCTGGAGACCCAGTACTTC. This codes for CASSLRQGGLETQYF.

The chain combines TRBV5-1 with TRBJ2-5; 9 positions agree with TRBD1. CDR3 size: 14 residues. CDR1 and CDR2 from the germline V gene are SGHRS and YFSETQ. The V gene end was trimmed by 4 bases and the J gene end by 5 bases; junction bases not matched to a gene: 6. The CDR3 DNA follows: TGCGCCAGCAGCCAGGGACAGGGAGAGGAGACCCAGTACTTC. This encodes CASSQGQGEETQYF. The full variable domain, completed using reference TRBV5-1 and TRBJ2-5, is KAGVTQTPRYLIKTRGQQVTLSCSPISGHRSVSWYQQTPGQGLQFLFEYFSETQRNKGNFPGRFSGRQFSNSRSEMNVSTLELGDSALYLCASSQGQGEETQYFGPGTRLLVL.

The V call is TRBV9, the J call TRBJ1-2, with 7 bases fitting TRBD1. Trimming cost V 3 bases and J 6 bases; bases outside gene matches: 5. Germline CDR1 is SGDLS and CDR2 is YYNGEE. The CDR3 has 13 residues. Here the CDR3 reads CASSATGLDGYTF. The CDR3 bases are TGTGCCAGCAGCGCGACAGGGTTAGATGGCTACACCTTC.

The V call is TRBV5-6, the J call TRBJ1-1; weak D call: TRBD1 (5 bases). The germline V and J ends were trimmed by 0 bases and 3 bases, with 15 bases remaining between them. Germline V CDR1 and CDR2: SGHDT, YYEEEE. The CDR3 has 16 residues. The CDR3 region has the DNA TGTGCCAGCAGCTTGGGGGCGGGGACTGGGGACACTGAAGCTTTCTTT. It yields the protein CASSLGAGTGDTEAFF.

The chain employs TRBV5-1 and TRBJ1-6; the D gene is possibly TRBD1 (6 bases). The length of the CDR3 is 19 residues. Trimming stripped 0 bases from V and 0 bases from J, with 16 bases between. Germline lookup yields CDR1 SGHRS and CDR2 YFSETQ. CDR3 nucleotides: TGCGCCAGCAGCTTGGGGGCTACAGGGCCCAGCTCCTATAATTCACCCCTCCACTTT. It is translated as CASSLGATGPSSYNSPLHF.

The DNA for the CDR3 is TGTGCCAGCAGGCACAACCCCCTACAGAACTACAATGAGCAGTTCTTC. Residues: CASRHNPLQNYNEQFF. The chain recombines TRBV28 with TRBJ2-1; D unresolved. With 6 bases removed from V and 3 bases from J, the gap between germline ends came to 18 bases. The CDR3 has 16 residues. CDR1 and CDR2 (germline): MDHEN, SYDVKM.

This clone was seen only a few times. The V gene is TRBV7-2, the J gene TRBJ2-5; D is unclear. V shed 3 bases and J shed 3 bases, with 2 bases lying between them. In germline, CDR1 is SGHTA, CDR2 FQGNSA. CDR3 length equals 11 residues. The CDR3 loop is CASSFKETQYF. The CDR3 nucleotides are TGTGCCAGCAGCTTCAAAGAGACCCAGTACTTC.

The CDR3 DNA is TGCGCCAGCAGCCAAGATACCCCAGGGACTAGCGGGAGAGATAGTCAGTACTTC. Amino acids: CASSQDTPGTSGRDSQYF. The genes are TRBV4-3 and TRBJ2-4; 14 bases align to TRBD2. CDR3 length: 18 amino acids. Trimming took 0 bases from V and 12 from J; bases not matched to a gene: 13. Germline V CDR1 and CDR2: LGHNA, YSLEER.

J is TRBJ2-7 and V is TRBV21-1; TRBD2 is the table's D call and was not checked against the DNA. TRBV21-1 is a recognized pseudogene. The CDR3 loop spans 15 amino acids. The chain's CDR3 is CASSKVFTATYEQYF. In DNA form, the CDR3 reads TGTGCCAGCAGCAAAGTTTTCACTGCGACCTACGAGCAGTACTTC.

The chain combines TRBV28 with TRBJ1-2, with a weak D call TRBD1 (6 bases). The V gene lost 5 bases and the J gene lost 9 bases, with 16 bases spanning the gap. The CDR3 runs 13 residues. CDR1 MDHEN and CDR2 SYDVKM come from the germline V gene. CDR3 loop: CASSLGQLGSYTF. CDR3 sequence (DNA): TGTGCCAGCAGTCTTGGACAGTTAGGTAGCTACACCTTC.

The chain has TRBV19 and TRBJ2-7; 9 bases agree with TRBD2. With V trimmed by 3 bases and J by 4 bases, 7 bases remained unmatched. CDR1 is LNHDA and CDR2 is SQIVND in the germline V gene (reference sequence). The CDR3 covers 15 residues. This CDR3 is CASSIEAGGRYEQYF. The CDR3 bases are TGTGCCAGTAGTATCGAGGCGGGGGGGCGGTACGAGCAGTACTTC.

This rearrangement joins TRBV4-1 to TRBJ2-5; the D gene is possibly TRBD2 (6 bases). Near its end, the DNA agrees better with TRBJ2-7, so the J call may be wrong. In germline, CDR1 is MGHRA, CDR2 YSYEKL. The CDR3 length is 13 residues. The CDR3, as DNA: TGCGCCAGCAGCCATGGCCTAGCGAGCGAGCAGTACTTC. As protein: CASSHGLASEQYF.

The rearrangement uses TRBV11-2 and TRBJ1-3; TRBD1 is a possible D gene (6 bases). The germline V and J ends were trimmed by 1 base and 0 bases, with 10 bases remaining between them. Germline V CDR1 and CDR2: SGHAT, FQNNGV. The CDR3 is 16 amino acids. Here the CDR3 DNA reads TGTGCCAGCAGCTTAGGCAGGGGAAGCTCTGGAAACACCATATATTTT. Amino acids: CASSLGRGSSGNTIYF.

V gene TRBV15 combines with J gene TRBJ2-2; D is possibly TRBD2 (6 bases). The CDR3 totals 16 residues. CDR1 is LNHNV and CDR2 is YYDKDF in the germline V gene (reference sequence). The V and J ends lost 6 bases and 3 bases respectively, with 17 bases between them. The CDR3 DNA is TGTGCCACCAGTAGCGCGTTAGGAGGGGACACCGGGGAGCTGTTTTTT. This encodes CATSSALGGDTGELFF.

The CDR3 coding sequence is TGTGCCAGCAGTGAAGTTTGGGGAGATCAGCCCCAGCATTTT. Encoded protein: CASSEVWGDQPQHF. This chain connects TRBV6-1 to TRBJ1-5; D is undetermined. This CDR3 is built from 14 residues. CDR1 MNHNS and CDR2 SASEGT come from the germline V gene. V dropped 1 base and J dropped 5 bases, with 9 bases sitting between them.

J is TRBJ1-2 and V is TRBV7-2; 11 bases match TRBD1. V lost 1 base, J lost 3 bases, and 7 bases stayed unmatched. CDR1 is SGHTA and CDR2 is FQGNSA in the germline V gene. The CDR3 runs 17 residues. CDR3 loop: CASSLGADRGLHYGYTF. CDR3 bases: TGTGCCAGCAGCTTAGGGGCGGACAGGGGGCTACACTATGGCTACACCTTC.

The V call is TRBV4-3, the J call TRBJ2-3, with 8 bases lining up with TRBD1. The CDR3 is made up of 15 amino acids. Germline assignment: CDR1 LGHNA and CDR2 YSLEER. Trimming at V came to 3 bases and at J to 2 bases, leaving 4 bases not matched to a gene. The CDR3 sequence is CASSHNRGTTDTQYF. CDR3 nucleotides: TGCGCCAGCAGCCATAACAGGGGGACCACAGATACGCAGTATTTT.

The V gene is TRBV7-9, the J gene TRBJ1-2, with 10 bases matching TRBD1. Germline CDR1 reads SEHNR; CDR2 reads FQNEAQ (reference sequence). This CDR3 comprises 12 residues. J was trimmed by 7 bases and V by 5 bases; bases with no gene match: 1. The CDR3 nucleotides are TGTGCCAGCAGCCGGACAGGGGGTGGCTACACCTTC. It translates to CASSRTGGGYTF.

This clone was counted once. The chain couples TRBV7-2 to TRBJ1-5; a weak D match, TRBD1 (5 bases). Germline V CDR1 and CDR2: SGHTA, FQGNSA. V was pared by 6 bases and J by 4 bases, with 13 bases between. The length of the CDR3 is 14 residues. CDR3 in amino acids: CASSEQDSNQPQHF. The CDR3 DNA reads as TGTGCCAGCAGTGAACAGGATTCGAATCAGCCCCAGCATTTT.

The CDR3 here is CASSQDTGTSYEQYF. The CDR3 bases are TGCGCCAGCAGCCAAGATACCGGGACATCCTACGAGCAGTACTTC. This chain links TRBV4-3 with TRBJ2-7, with a possible D match to TRBD1 (6 bases). The ends were cut back, 0 bases at V and 1 base at J, with 10 bases in the middle. The V gene's germline CDR1 is LGHNA and CDR2 YSLEER. The CDR3 contains 15 residues.

This clone occurred a few times. The gene calls are TRBV27 and TRBJ1-2; TRBD1 might be the D (6 bases). The germline gives CDR1 MNHEY, CDR2 SMNVEV (reference sequence). V dropped 2 bases and J dropped 7 bases, with 11 bases sitting between them. The CDR3 sequence is 13 residues long. The CDR3 sequence: CASSLLGASGYTF. CDR3 sequence (DNA): TGTGCCAGCAGTTTACTGGGGGCAAGTGGCTACACCTTC.

The chain joins TRBV28 to TRBJ1-4; 11 nucleotides line up with TRBD1. V shed 6 bases and J 6 bases; nucleotides not matched to a gene: 6. CDR1 is MDHEN, CDR2 SYDVKM, per germline. CDR3 length: 15 residues. For the CDR3, the DNA is TGTGCCAGCAGCTCACCGGGACAGGGGGATGAAAAACTGTTTTTT. This gives the protein CASSSPGQGDEKLFF.

This sequence joins TRBV25-1 and TRBJ1-1; no clear D gene. Looked up from germline, CDR1 is MGHDK and CDR2 is SYGVNS. Trimming cost V 5 bases and J 1 base, with 14 bases left between them. The CDR3 sequence is 15 residues long. The CDR3 here is CASSHPTRANTEAFF. DNA of the CDR3: TGTGCCAGCAGTCATCCAACTCGAGCGAACACTGAAGCTTTCTTT.